A selection of T cell receptor beta chains follows, all from one sample in a study of beta chain features in type 1 diabetes. The repertoire was sequenced with immunoSEQ multiplex PCR; TCRdb's copy has only in-frame clones and lacks some. The table has fewer than 550,000 clones, 11% seen once. Sequenced: naive CD4+ T cells from blood. The origin of the receptors is a woman younger than 35 in good health. CDR3s include the opening cysteine and the closing phenylalanine or tryptophan. The D gene is left open where the match is weak. Clone size appears in some rows only: once, few, many, or a class for an expanded clone.

cdr3_nt cdr3_aa clone_size j_call d_call v_call
TGTGCCAGCAGCTTTAAGGGTAACTCCTACAATGAGCAGTTCTTC CASSFKGNSYNEQFF NA TRBJ2-1 NA TRBV7-8
TGTGCCTGGAGTCGACCGGGACAGGGTGGAAACACCATATATTTT CAWSRPGQGGNTIYF once TRBJ1-3 TRBD1 TRBV30
TGTGCCAGCAGCGTGGCCAGCTCTGGAAACACCATATATTTT CASSVASSGNTIYF few TRBJ1-3 NA TRBV9
TGCAGCGTTGAAGTTGGACAGGGGAACACTGAAGCTTTCTTT CSVEVGQGNTEAFF NA TRBJ1-1 TRBD1 TRBV29-1
TGTGCCACCAGCAGAGATGCGCCCTACGAGCAGTACTTC CATSRDAPYEQYF NA TRBJ2-7 NA TRBV15
TGTGCCACCGCACCTACCTTCTCTGGAAACACCATATATTTT CATAPTFSGNTIYF few TRBJ1-3 NA TRBV15
TGTGCCAGCAGCTTGGTCCCGGGTGTAGAGACCCAGTACTTC CASSLVPGVETQYF few TRBJ2-5 NA TRBV5-4
TGTGCCAGCAGTGGACTGGACAGGGGATATGACAATGAGCAGTTCTTC CASSGLDRGYDNEQFF few TRBJ2-1 TRBD1 TRBV27
TGTGCCACCGGGGACGGCCAAGAGACCCAGTACTTC CATGDGQETQYF few TRBJ2-5 NA TRBV7-9
TGTGCCAGCTCACGTGGGGGCGCTTCAGAGACCCAGTACTTC CASSRGGASETQYF NA TRBJ2-5 NA TRBV18
TGTGCCAGCAGCCGTTTGAGAGGGGACACTGAAGCTTTCTTT CASSRLRGDTEAFF NA TRBJ1-1 NA TRBV6-5
TGTGCCACCAGCGGCCGGGCAGGGCTGGCTATCAATGAGCAGTTCTTC CATSGRAGLAINEQFF few TRBJ2-1 NA TRBV15
TGCGCCAGCAGTAGACAGCGGGAGGGCTACGAGCAGTACTTC CASSRQREGYEQYF few TRBJ2-7 TRBD2 TRBV4-3
TGTGCCAGCAGCTTGAGGGCTGGGGCCAACGTCCTGACTTTC CASSLRAGANVLTF few TRBJ2-6 NA TRBV5-6
TGTGCCAGCGCCTTAACTAGCGGGAGAGGGGATGAGCAGTTCTTC CASALTSGRGDEQFF NA TRBJ2-1 TRBD2 TRBV6-1
TGTGCCAGCAGCGTAGTTCAGTGGGGGTACAATGAGCAGTTCTTC CASSVVQWGYNEQFF few TRBJ2-1 NA TRBV9
TGTGCCAGCAGTAACGGACAGGGGTATCAGCCCCAGCATTTT CASSNGQGYQPQHF few TRBJ1-5 TRBD1 TRBV6-6
TGTGCCTGGAGTATCGCACGGACTAGCGGGAAGGAGAATGAGCAGTTCTTC CAWSIARTSGKENEQFF few TRBJ2-1 TRBD2 TRBV30
TGTGCCAGCAGAGTTTCGTCTCGTCCGTTTGGTACGTCAGATACGCAGTATTTT CASRVSSRPFGTSDTQYF NA TRBJ2-3 NA TRBV27
TGCGCCAGCAGTTCTGGACTGGAAAATGAGCAGTTCTTC CASSSGLENEQFF few TRBJ2-1 NA TRBV5-1
TGTGCTAGCAGCTTAGGGCTTTCGGAGGCCGAGACCCAGTACTTC CASSLGLSEAETQYF NA TRBJ2-5 NA TRBV7-7